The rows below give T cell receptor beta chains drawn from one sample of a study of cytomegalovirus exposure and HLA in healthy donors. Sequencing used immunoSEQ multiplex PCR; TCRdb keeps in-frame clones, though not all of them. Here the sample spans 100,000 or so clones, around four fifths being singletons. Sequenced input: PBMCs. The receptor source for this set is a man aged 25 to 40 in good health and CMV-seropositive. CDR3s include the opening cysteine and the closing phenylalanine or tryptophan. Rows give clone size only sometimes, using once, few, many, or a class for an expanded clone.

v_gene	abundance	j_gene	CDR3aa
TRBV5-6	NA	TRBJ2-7	CASSRRGPSYEQYF
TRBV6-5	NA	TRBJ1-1	CASSPRAKGHTEAFF
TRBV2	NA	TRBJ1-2	CASTDAARGSYGYTF
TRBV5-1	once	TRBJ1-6	CASARDRGSYNSPLHF
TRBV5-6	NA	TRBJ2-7	CASSPERGGHYEQYF
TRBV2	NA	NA	CASHPGPGLAYEQYF
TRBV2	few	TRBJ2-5	CASSEDGAGKTQYF
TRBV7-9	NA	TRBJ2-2	CSSSAGGRDRGTGELFF
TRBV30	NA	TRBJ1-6	CAWSDPRGRESYNSPLHF
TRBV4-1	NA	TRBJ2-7	CASSEALIAVPNYEQYF
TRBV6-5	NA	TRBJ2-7	CASTGQGANEQYF
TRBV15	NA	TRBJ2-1	CATSRDTAGYYEQFF
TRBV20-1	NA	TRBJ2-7	CSATREYEQYF
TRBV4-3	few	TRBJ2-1	CASSQLYGSSYNEQFF
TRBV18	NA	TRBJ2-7	CASSPAGGQYEQYF
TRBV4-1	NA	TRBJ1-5	CASIGPGGGPQHF
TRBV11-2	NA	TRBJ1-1	CASSLPTGVNTEAFF
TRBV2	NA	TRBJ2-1	CASTDPSRYNEQFF
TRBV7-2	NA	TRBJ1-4	CASSLAAAGVNEKLFF
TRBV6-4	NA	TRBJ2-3	CASSESADGDTQYF
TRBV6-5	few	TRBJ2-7	CASSLQGNEQYF
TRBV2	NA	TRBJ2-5	CASSEARKGALTEETQYF
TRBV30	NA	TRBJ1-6	CAWEQGANSPLHF
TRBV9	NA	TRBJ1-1	CASSPGLREAFF
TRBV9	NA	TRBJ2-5	CASGLTGLAGQETQYF
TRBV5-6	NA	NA	CASSLASALYEQYF
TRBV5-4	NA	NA	CASSLFRGRGEYEQYF
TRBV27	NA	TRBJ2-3	CASMRESGTTLTDTQYF
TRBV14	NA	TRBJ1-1	CASSQDRTGVTAEAFF
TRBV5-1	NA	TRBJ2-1	CASSLQGGGNEQFF
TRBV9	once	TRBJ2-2	CASSVGGGDTGELFF
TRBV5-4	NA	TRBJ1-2	CASSLGTGEFYGYTF
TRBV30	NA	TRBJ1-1	CAWSVLDRGGPEAFF
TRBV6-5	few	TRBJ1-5	CASSYCRRRDQPQHF
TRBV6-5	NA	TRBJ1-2	CASSRSGTGAYGYTF
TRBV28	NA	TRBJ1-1	CASSSWNTEAFF
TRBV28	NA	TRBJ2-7	CASSSDRDNSYEQYF
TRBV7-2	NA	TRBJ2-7	CASSSRTGRLGYEQYF
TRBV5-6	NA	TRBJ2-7	CASGQVQPYEQYF
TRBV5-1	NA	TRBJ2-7	CASSFEPREQYF
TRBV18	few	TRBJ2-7	CASSPASRGYEQYF
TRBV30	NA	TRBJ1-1	CAWTGGQGVNTEAFF
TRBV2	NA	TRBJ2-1	CASMGGYNEQFF
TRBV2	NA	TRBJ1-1	CASIRTGVFF
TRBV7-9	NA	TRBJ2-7	CASSSGTGGTSSYEQYF
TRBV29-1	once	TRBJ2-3	CSARTGTTTDTQYF
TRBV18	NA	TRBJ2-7	CASSPMGGRSYEQYF